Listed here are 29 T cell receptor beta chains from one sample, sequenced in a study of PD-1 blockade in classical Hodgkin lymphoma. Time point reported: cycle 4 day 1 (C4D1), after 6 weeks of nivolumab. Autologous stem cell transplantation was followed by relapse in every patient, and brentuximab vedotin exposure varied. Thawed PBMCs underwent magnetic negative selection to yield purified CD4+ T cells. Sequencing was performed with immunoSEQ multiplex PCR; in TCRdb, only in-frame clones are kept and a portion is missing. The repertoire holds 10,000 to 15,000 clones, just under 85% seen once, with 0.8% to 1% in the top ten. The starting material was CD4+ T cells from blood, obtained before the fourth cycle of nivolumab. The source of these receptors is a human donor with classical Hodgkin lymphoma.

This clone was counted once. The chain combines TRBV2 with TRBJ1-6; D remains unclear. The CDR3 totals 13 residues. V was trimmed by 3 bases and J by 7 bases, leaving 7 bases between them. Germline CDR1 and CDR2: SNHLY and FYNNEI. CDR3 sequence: CASSDEGNSPLHF. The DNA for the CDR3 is TGTGCCAGCAGTGATGAAGGAAATTCACCCCTCCACTTT.

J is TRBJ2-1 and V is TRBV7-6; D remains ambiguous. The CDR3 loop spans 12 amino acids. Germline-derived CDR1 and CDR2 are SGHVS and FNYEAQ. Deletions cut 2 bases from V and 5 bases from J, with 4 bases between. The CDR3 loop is CASSLPHNEQFF. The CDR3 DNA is TGTGCCAGCAGCTTACCACACAATGAGCAGTTCTTC.

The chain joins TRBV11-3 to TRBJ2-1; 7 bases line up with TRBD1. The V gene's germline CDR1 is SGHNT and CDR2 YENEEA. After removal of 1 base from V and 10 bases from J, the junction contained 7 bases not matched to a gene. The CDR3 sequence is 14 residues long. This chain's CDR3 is CASSLGRQGDEQFF. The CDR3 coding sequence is TGTGCCAGCAGCTTAGGTCGACAGGGTGACGAGCAGTTCTTC.

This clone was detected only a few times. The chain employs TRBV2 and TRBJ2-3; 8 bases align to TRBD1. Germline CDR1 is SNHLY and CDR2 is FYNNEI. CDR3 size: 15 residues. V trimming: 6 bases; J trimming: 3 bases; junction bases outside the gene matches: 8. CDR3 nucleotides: TGTGCCAGCAGGATCGACAGGGGTTGGACAGATACGCAGTATTTT. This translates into CASRIDRGWTDTQYF.

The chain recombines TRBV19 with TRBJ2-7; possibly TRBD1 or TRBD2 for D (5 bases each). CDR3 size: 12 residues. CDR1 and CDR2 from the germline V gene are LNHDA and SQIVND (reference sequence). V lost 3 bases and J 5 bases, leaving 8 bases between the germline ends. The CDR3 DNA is TGTGCCAGTAGTATGGGGGTCCACGAGCAGTACTTC. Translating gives CASSMGVHEQYF.

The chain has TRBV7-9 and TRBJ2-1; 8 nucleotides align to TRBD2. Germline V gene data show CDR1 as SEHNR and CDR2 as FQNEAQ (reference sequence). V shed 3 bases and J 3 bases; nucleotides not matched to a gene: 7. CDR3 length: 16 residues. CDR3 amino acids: CASSLLSGSLYNEQFF. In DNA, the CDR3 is TGTGCCAGCAGCTTGTTAAGCGGGAGCCTCTACAATGAGCAGTTCTTC.

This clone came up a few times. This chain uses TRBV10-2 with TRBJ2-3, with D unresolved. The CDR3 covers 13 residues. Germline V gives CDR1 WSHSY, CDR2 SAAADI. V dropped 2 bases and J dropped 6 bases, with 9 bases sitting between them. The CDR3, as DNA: TGCGCCAGCAGTGAGAGGATGGACGATACGCAGTATTTT. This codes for CASSERMDDTQYF.

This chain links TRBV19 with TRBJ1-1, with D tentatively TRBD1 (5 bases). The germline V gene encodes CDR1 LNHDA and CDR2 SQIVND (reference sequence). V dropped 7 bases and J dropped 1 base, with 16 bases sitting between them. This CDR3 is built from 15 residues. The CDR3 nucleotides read TGTGCCAGTACCCTACTCCGCGGGGGGAACACTGAAGCTTTCTTT. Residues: CASTLLRGGNTEAFF. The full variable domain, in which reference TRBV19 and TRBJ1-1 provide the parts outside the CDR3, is DGGITQSPKYLFRKEGQNVTLSCEQNLNHDAMYWYRQDPGQGLRLIYYSQIVNDFQKGDIAEGYSVSREKKESFPLTVTSAQKNPTAFYLCASTLLRGGNTEAFFGQGTRLTVV.

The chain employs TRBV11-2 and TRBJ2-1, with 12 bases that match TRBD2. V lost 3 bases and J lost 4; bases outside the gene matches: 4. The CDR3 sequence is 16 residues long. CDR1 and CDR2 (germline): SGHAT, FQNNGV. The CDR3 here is CASSFGTSGRYNEQFF. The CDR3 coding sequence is TGTGCCAGCAGCTTTGGGACTAGCGGGCGTTACAATGAGCAGTTCTTC. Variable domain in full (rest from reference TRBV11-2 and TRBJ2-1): EAGVAQSPRYKIIEKRQSVAFWCNPISGHATLYWYQQILGQGPKLLIQFQNNGVVDDSQLPKDRFSAERLKGVDSTLKIQPAKLEDSAVYLCASSFGTSGRYNEQFFGPGTRLTVL.

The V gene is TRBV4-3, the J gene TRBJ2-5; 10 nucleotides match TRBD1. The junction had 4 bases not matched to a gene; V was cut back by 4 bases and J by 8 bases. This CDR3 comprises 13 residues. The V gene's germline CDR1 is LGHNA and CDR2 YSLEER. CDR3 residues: CASSRDRGRTQYF. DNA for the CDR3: TGCGCCAGCAGCCGGGACAGGGGTCGAACCCAGTACTTC.

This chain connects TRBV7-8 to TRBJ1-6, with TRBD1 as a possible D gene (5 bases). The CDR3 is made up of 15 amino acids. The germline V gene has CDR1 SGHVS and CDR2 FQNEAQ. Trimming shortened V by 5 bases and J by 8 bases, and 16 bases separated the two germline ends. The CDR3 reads CASSLAGGFDSPLHF. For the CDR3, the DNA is TGTGCCAGCAGCCTTGCGGGGGGATTCGATTCACCCCTCCACTTT. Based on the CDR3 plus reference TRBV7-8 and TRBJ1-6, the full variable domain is GAGVSQSPRYKVAKRGQDVALRCDPISGHVSLFWYQQALGQGPEFLTYFQNEAQLDKSGLPSDRFFAERPEGSVSTLKIQRTQQEDSAVYLCASSLAGGFDSPLHFGNGTRLTVT.

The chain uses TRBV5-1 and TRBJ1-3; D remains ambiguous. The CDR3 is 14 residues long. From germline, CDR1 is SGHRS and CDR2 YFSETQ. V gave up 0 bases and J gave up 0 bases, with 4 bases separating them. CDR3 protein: CASSLDSSGNTIYF. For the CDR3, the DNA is TGCGCCAGCAGCTTGGACAGCTCTGGAAACACCATATATTTT.

The CDR3 DNA reads TGTGCCAGCAGTATTGGGGAGACCCAGTACTTC. It translates to CASSIGETQYF. The chain combines TRBV27 with TRBJ2-5; no clear D. The V gene lost 5 bases and the J gene lost 5 bases, with 6 bases spanning the gap. The CDR3 extends over 11 amino acids. Germline values: CDR1 MNHEY, CDR2 SMNVEV (reference sequence).

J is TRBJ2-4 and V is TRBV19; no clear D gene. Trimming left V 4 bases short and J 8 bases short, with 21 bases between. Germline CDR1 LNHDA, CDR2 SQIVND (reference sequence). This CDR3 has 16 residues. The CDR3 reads CASSNPEGPTTYIQYF. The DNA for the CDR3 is TGTGCCAGTAGTAATCCGGAAGGCCCTACGACTTACATTCAGTACTTC.

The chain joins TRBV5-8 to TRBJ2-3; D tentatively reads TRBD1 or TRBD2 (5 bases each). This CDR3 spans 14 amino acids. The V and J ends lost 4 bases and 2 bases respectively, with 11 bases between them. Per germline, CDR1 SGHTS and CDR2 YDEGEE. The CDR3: CASSPGPITDTQYF. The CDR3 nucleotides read TGTGCCAGCAGCCCGGGACCAATCACAGATACGCAGTATTTT.

CDR3 bases: TGTGCCAGCAGCCGAACCCCCTATTACGAGCAGTACTTC. Translated, it gives CASSRTPYYEQYF. The V and J genes are TRBV5-5 and TRBJ2-7; D is unclear. Germline V gives CDR1 SGHKS, CDR2 YYEKEE (reference sequence). The V and J ends lost 4 bases and 4 bases respectively, with 12 bases between them. The CDR3 is made up of 13 amino acids.

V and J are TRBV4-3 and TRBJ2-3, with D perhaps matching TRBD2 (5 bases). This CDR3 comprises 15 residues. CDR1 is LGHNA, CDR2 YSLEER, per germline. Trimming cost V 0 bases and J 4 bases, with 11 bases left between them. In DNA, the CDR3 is TGCGCCAGCAGCCAAGACGTGAGGGTTCCAGATACGCAGTATTTT. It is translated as CASSQDVRVPDTQYF.

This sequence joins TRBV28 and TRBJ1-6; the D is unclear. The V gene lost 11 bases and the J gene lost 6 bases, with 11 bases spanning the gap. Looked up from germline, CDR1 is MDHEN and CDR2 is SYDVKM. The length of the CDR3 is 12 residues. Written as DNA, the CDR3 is TGTGCCGGGTCTAGAGTTAATTCACCCCTCCACTTT. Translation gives CAGSRVNSPLHF. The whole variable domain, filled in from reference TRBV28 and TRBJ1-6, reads DVKVTQSSRYLVKRTGEKVFLECVQDMDHENMFWYRQDPGLGLRLIYFSYDVKMKEKGDIPEGYSVSREKKERFSLILESASTNQTSMYLCAGSRVNSPLHFGNGTRLTVT.

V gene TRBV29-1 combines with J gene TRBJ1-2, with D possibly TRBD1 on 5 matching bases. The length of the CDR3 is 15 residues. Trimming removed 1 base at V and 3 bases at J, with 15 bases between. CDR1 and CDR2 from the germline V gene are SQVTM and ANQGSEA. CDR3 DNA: TGCAGCGTTGAAGGTGCAGGGTGGTATGACTATGGCTACACCTTC. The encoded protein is CSVEGAGWYDYGYTF. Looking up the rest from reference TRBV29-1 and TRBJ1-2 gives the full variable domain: SAVISQKPSRDICQRGTSLTIQCQVDSQVTMMFWYRQQPGQSLTLIATANQGSEATYESGFVIDKFPISRPNLTFSTLTVSNMSPEDSSIYLCSVEGAGWYDYGYTFGSGTRLTVV.

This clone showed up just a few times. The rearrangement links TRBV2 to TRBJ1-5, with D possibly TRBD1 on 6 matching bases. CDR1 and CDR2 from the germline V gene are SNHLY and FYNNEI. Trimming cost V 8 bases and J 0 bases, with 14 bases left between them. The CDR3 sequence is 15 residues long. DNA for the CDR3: TGTGCCAGCTCCCCAGGGGATTTTAGCAATCAGCCCCAGCATTTT. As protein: CASSPGDFSNQPQHF.

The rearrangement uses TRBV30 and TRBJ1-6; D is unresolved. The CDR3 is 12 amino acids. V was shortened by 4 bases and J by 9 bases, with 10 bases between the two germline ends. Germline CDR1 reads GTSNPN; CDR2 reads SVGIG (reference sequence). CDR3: CAWTKNSSPLHF. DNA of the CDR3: TGTGCCTGGACTAAAAATAGTTCACCCCTCCACTTT.

The DNA of the CDR3 is TGTGCCAGCAGTTTATACCAGGTGACGAACACTGAAGCTTTCTTT. This encodes CASSLYQVTNTEAFF. The gene calls are TRBV27 and TRBJ1-1, with no clear D. The CDR3 is made up of 15 amino acids. Trimming removed 1 base from V and 1 base from J, with 10 bases in between. CDR1 is MNHEY, CDR2 SMNVEV, per germline (reference sequence).

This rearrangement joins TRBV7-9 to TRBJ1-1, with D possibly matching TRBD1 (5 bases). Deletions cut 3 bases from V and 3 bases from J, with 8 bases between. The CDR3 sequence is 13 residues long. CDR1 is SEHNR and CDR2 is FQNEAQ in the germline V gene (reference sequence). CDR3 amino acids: CASSFQGHTEAFF. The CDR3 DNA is TGTGCCAGCAGCTTCCAGGGCCACACTGAAGCTTTCTTT.

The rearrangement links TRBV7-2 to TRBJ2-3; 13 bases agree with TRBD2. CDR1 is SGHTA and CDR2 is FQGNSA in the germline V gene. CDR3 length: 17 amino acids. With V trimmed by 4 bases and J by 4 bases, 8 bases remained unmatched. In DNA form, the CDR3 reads TGTGCCAGCAGCTCACGCCTACTAGCGGGAGGGCCAGATACGCAGTATTTT. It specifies CASSSRLLAGGPDTQYF.

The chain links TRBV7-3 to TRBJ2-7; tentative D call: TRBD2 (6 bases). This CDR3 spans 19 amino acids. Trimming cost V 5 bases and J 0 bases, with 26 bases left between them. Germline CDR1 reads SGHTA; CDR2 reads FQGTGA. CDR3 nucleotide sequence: TGTGCCAGCAGCGCCCGTGGAGGGCCCCAACCATTATCCTCCTACGAGCAGTACTTC. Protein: CASSARGGPQPLSSYEQYF.

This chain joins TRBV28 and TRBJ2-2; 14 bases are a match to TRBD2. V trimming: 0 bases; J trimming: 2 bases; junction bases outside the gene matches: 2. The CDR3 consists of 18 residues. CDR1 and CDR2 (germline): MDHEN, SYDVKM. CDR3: CASSLWGLAGANTGELFF. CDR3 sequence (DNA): TGTGCCAGCAGTTTATGGGGACTAGCGGGAGCCAACACCGGGGAGCTGTTTTTT.

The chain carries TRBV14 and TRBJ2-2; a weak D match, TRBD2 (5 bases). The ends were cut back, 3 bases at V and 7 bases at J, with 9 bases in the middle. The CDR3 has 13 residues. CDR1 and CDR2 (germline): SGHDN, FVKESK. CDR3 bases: TGTGCCAGCAGCCACCGGGGTAACGGGGAGCTGTTTTTT. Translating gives CASSHRGNGELFF. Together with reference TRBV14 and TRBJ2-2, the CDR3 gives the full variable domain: EAGVTQFPSHSVIEKGQTVTLRCDPISGHDNLYWYRRVMGKEIKFLLHFVKESKQDESGMPNNRFLAERTGGTYSTLKVQPAELEDSGVYFCASSHRGNGELFFGEGSRLTVL.

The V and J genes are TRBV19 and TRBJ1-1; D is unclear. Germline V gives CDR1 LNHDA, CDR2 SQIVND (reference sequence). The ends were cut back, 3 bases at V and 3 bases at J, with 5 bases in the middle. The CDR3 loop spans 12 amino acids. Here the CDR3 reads CASSIGHTEAFF. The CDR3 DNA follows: TGTGCCAGTAGTATCGGACACACTGAAGCTTTCTTT.

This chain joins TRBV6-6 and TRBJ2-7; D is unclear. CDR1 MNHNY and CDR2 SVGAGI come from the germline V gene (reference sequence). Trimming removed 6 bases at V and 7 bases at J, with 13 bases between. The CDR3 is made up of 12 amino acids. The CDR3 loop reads CASSEMSREQYF. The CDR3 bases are TGTGCCAGCAGCGAAATGAGCCGTGAGCAGTACTTC.